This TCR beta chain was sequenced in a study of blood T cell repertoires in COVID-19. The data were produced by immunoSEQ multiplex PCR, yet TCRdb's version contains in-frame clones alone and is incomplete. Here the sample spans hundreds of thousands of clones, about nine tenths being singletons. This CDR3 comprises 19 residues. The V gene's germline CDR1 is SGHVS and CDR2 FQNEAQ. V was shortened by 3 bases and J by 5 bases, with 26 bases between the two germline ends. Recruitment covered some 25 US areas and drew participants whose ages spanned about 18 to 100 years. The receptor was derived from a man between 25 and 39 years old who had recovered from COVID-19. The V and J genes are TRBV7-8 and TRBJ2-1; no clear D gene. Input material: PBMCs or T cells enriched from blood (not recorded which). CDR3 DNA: TGTGCCAGCAGCTTTTGGGCTGAGATGATACAACTTACTGACAATGAGCAGTTCTTC. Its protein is CASSFWAEMIQLTDNEQFF.